This entry describes one T cell receptor beta chain. Its antigen is still unknown. This entry comes from a study of cytomegalovirus exposure and HLA in healthy donors. Study-level background: Unique TCRs from HLA-typed donors, about 85 million of them, were held in an early data release. Notes on the study in general: According to reports, the classifier identified cytomegalovirus status with high specificity and sensitivity.

Use of 60 Vbeta and 13 Jbeta primers characterized the PCR. The protocol was immunoSEQ multiplex PCR, while the TCRdb copy is restricted to in-frame clones and leaves out a portion. Among roughly 170,000 clones listed, about 81% were seen once. In germline, CDR1 is MNHNS, CDR2 SASEGT. This CDR3 comprises 17 residues. Deletions cut 2 bases from V and 0 bases from J, with 13 bases between. What was sequenced was PBMCs. The clonotype originates from a woman aged 25-40 years in good health and CMV-seronegative. This rearrangement joins TRBV6-1 to TRBJ1-4; weak D call: TRBD1 (6 bases). CDR3 sequence: CASSEYLTGTTNEKLFF. In DNA form, the CDR3 reads TGTGCCAGCAGTGAATATTTAACAGGGACAACTAATGAAAAACTGTTTTTT.